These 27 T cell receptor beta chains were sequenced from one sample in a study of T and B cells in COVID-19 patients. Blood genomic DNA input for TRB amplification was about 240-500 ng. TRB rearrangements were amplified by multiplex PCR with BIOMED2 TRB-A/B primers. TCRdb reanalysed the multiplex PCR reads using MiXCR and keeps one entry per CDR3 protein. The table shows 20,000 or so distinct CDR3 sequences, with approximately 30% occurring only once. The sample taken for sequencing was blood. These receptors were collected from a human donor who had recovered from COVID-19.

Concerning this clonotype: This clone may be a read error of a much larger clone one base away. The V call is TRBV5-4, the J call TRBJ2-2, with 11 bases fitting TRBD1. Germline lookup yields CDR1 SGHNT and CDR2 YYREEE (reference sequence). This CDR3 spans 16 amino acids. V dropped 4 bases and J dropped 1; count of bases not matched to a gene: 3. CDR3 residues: CASSTGTGGNTGELFF. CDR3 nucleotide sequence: TGTGCCAGCAGCACAGGGACAGGGGGGAACACCGGGGAGCTGTTTTTT. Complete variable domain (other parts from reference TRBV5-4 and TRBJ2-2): ETGVTQSPTHLIKTRGQQVTLRCSSQSGHNTVSWYQQALGQGPQFIFQYYREEENGRGNFPPRFSGLQFPNYSSELNVNALELDDSALYLCASSTGTGGNTGELFFGEGSRLTVL.

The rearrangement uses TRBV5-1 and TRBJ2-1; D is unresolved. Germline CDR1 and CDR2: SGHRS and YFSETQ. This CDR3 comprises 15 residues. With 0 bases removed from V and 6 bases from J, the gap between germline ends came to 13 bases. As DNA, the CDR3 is TGCGCCAGCAGCTTGGACGGGCGCCTCCCCAATGAGCAGTTCTTC. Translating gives CASSLDGRLPNEQFF.

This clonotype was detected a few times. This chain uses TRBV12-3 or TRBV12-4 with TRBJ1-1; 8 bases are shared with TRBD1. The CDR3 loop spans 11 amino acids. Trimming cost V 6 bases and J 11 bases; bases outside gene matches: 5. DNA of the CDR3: TGTGCCAGCAGCGTACAGGGGGGGGCTTTCTTT. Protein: CASSVQGGAFF.

The CDR3 region is CSARGGLHTGELFF. In DNA form, the CDR3 reads TGCAGTGCTAGAGGCGGGCTACACACCGGGGAGCTGTTTTTT. This chain connects TRBV20-1 to TRBJ2-2; maybe TRBD2 (5 bases). The CDR3 runs 14 residues. With 1 base removed from V and 3 bases from J, the gap between germline ends came to 9 bases. Looked up from germline, CDR1 is DFQATT and CDR2 is SNEGSKA (reference sequence).

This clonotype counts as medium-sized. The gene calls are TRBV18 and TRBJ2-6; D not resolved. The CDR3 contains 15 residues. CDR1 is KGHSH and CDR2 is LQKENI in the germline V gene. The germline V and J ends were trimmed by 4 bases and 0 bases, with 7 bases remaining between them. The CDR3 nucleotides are TGTGCCAGCTCACTACAGAGCTCTGGGGCCAACGTCCTGACTTTC. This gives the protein CASSLQSSGANVLTF.

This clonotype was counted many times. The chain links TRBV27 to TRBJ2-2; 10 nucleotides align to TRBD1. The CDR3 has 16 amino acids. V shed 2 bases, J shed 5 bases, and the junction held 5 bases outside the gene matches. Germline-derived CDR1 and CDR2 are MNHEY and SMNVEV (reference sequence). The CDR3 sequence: CASSLGVDRGTGELFF. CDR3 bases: TGTGCCAGCAGTTTAGGTGTGGACAGGGGGACCGGGGAGCTGTTTTTT.

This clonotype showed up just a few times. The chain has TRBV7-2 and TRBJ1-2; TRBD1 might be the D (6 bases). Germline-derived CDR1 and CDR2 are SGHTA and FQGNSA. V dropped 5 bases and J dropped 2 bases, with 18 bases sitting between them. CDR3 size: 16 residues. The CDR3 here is CASSPSSGQYNYGYTF. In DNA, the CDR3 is TGTGCCAGCAGCCCCTCCTCCGGACAGTACAACTATGGCTACACCTTC.

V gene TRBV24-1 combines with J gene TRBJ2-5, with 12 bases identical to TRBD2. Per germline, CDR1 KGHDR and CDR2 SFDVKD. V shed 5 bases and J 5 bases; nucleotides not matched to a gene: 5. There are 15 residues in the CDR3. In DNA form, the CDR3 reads TGTGCCACCAGTGGTACTAGCGGGGGGCTCGAGACCCAGTACTTC. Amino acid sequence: CATSGTSGGLETQYF.

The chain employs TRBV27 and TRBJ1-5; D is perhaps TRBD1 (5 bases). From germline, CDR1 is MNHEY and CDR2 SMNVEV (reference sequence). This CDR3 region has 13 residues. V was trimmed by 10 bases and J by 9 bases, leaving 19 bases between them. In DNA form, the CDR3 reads TGTGCCAAGACCGACGGGGGTGATTGGCCCCAGCATTTT. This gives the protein CAKTDGGDWPQHF.

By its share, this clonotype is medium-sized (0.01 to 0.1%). The CDR3 DNA reads TGCAGCGTTGAAGATACGCGAGAAAAACTGTTTTTT. As protein: CSVEDTREKLFF. The chain is built from TRBV29-1 and TRBJ1-4, with D unclear. The germline gives CDR1 SQVTM, CDR2 ANQGSEA. V was pared by 0 bases and J by 8 bases, with 7 bases between. This CDR3 is built from 12 residues.

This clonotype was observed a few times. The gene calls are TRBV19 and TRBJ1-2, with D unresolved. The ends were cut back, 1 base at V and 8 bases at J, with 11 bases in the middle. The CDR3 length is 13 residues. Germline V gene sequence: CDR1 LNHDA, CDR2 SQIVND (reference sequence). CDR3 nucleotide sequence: TGTGCCAGTAGTATAGGAGGAGGGATCGGCTACACCTTC. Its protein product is CASSIGGGIGYTF.

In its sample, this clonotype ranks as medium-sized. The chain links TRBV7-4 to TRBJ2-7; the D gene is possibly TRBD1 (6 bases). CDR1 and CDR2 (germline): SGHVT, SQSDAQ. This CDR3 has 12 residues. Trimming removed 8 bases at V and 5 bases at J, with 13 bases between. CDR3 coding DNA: TGTGCCAGCGGGTGCAGGGGCCACGAGCAGTACTTC. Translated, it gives CASGCRGHEQYF.

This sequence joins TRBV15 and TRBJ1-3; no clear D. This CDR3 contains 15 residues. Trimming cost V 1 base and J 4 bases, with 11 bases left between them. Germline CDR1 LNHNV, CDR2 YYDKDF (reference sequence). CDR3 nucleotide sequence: TGTGCCACCAGCAGAGGGCCTGAATGGGGAAACACCATATATTTT. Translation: CATSRGPEWGNTIYF.

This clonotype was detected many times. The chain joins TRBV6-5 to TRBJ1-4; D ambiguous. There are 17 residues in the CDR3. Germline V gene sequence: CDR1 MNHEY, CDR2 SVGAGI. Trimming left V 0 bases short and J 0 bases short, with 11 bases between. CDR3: CASSYSAALSTNEKLFF. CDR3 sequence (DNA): TGTGCCAGCAGTTACTCGGCGGCCCTGTCAACTAATGAAAAACTGTTTTTT.

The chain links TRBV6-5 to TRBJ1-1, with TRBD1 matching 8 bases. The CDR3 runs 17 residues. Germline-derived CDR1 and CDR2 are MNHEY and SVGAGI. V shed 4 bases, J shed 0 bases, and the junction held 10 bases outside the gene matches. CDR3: CASSSPPGGGMNTEAFF. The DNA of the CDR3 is TGTGCCAGCAGTTCCCCGCCAGGGGGCGGCATGAACACTGAAGCTTTCTTT.

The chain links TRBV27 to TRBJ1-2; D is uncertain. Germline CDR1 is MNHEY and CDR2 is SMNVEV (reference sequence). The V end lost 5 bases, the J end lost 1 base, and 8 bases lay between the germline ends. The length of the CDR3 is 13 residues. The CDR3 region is CASSPQDNYGYTF. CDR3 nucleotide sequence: TGTGCCAGCAGTCCCCAGGATAACTATGGCTACACCTTC.

The CDR3 DNA reads TGTGCCAGTAGTATGGGTCGGGGGCCCGACAATGAGCAGTTCTTC. This gives the protein CASSMGRGPDNEQFF. The chain carries TRBV19 and TRBJ2-1, with D perhaps matching TRBD1 or TRBD2 (6 bases each). The CDR3 is 15 amino acids. Trimming left V 3 bases short and J 5 bases short, with 14 bases between. Germline loops: CDR1 LNHDA, CDR2 SQIVND (reference sequence).

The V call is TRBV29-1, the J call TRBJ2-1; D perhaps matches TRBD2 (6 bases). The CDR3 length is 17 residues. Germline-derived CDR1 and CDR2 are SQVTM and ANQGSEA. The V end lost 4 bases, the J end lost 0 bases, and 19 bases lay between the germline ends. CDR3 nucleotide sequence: TGCAGCGTTGTATGGCAGGCGGGGTCCAGCTCCTACAATGAGCAGTTCTTC. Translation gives CSVVWQAGSSSYNEQFF.

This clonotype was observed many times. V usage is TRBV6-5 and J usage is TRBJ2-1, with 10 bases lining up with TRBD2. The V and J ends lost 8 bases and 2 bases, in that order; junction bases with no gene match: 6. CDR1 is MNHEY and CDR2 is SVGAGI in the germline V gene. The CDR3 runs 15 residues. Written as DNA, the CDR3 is TGTGCCAGCGGACAGAGCGGGGGGGCCTACAATGAGCAGTTCTTC. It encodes CASGQSGGAYNEQFF.

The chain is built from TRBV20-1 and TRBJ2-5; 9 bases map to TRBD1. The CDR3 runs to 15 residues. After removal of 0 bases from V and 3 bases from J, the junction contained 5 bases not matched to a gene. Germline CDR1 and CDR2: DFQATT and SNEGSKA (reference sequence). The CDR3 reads CSARDPGQGKETQYF. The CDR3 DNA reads TGCAGTGCTAGAGATCCGGGACAGGGAAAAGAGACCCAGTACTTC.

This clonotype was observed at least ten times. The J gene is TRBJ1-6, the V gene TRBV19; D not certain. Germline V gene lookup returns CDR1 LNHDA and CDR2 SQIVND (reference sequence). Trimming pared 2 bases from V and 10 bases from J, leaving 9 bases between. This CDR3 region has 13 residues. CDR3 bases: TGTGCCAGTAGTATACCGGGAAGCTCACCCCTCCACTTT. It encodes CASSIPGSSPLHF.

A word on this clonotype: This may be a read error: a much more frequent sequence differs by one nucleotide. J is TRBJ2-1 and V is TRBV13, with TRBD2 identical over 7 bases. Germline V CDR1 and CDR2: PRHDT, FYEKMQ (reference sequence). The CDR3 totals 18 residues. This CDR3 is CASSSRGPPGGTINEQIF. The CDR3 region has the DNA TGTGCCAGCAGCTCCCGGGGACCTCCGGGGGGAACGATCAATGAGCAGATCTTC.

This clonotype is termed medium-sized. The CDR3 loop reads CASSLAFRVLSSGANVLTF. CDR3 nucleotides: TGTGCCAGCAGCTTGGCATTTCGCGTCCTGAGCTCTGGGGCCAACGTCCTGACTTTC. The V call is TRBV5-4, the J call TRBJ2-6; D is unclear. Per germline, CDR1 SGHNT and CDR2 YYREEE (reference sequence). The length of the CDR3 is 19 residues. Trimming left V 0 bases short and J 0 bases short, with 16 bases between.

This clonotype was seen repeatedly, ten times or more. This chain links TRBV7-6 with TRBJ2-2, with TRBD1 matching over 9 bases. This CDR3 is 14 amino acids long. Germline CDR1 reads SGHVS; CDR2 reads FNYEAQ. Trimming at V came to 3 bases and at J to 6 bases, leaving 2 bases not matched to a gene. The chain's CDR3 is CASSLGTGPGELFF. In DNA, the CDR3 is TGTGCCAGCAGCTTGGGGACAGGGCCCGGGGAGCTGTTTTTT.

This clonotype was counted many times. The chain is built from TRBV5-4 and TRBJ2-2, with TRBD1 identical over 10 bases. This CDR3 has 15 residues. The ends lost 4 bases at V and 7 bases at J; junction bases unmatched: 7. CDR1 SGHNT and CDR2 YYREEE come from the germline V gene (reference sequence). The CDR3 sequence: CASSTGQGFVGELFF. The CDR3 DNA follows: TGTGCCAGCAGCACGGGACAGGGGTTCGTCGGGGAGCTGTTTTTT.

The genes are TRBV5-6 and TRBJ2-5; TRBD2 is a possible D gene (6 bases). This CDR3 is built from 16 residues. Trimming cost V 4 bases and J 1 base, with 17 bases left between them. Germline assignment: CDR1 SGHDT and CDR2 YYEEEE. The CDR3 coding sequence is TGTGCCAGCAGCCAAGATCAGCGGAGGGTCCAAGAGACCCAGTACTTC. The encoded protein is CASSQDQRRVQETQYF.

In nucleotides, the CDR3 is TGTGCCAGCTCACCAGTAGAGGGCCGGGCTGAAGCTTTCTTT. Protein product: CASSPVEGRAEAFF. The genes are TRBV18 and TRBJ1-1; the D is unclear. The V end was cut by 2 bases, the J end by 6 bases, with 13 bases between. The CDR3 contains 14 residues. Germline V lookup: CDR1 KGHSH, CDR2 LQKENI.